This T cell receptor beta chain was recovered during a study of blood T cell repertoires in COVID-19. Unmatched junction bases numbered 11, after V lost 5 bases and J lost 5 bases. CDR1 SGHRS and CDR2 YFSETQ come from the germline V gene. This CDR3 is 16 amino acids long. This clone occurred a few times. Some clones are missing from TCRdb's copy, which holds only in-frame ones; the method was immunoSEQ multiplex PCR. This sample has approximately 220,000 clones, with roughly four fifths found just once. The receptor was derived from a woman between 45 and 60 years old who had been exposed to COVID-19. Sequenced sample: PBMCs or T cells enriched from blood (not recorded which). The chain combines TRBV5-1 with TRBJ2-5; 11 bases line up with TRBD1. CDR3 in amino acids: CASRQNPGQGVETQYF. The CDR3, as DNA: TGCGCCAGCAGACAAAATCCGGGACAGGGGGTGGAGACCCAGTACTTC.